Below, one T cell receptor (beta chain) is given with its context. What antigen it recognizes has not been identified. Base qualities are not at hand, and no much larger clone is one base apart. CDR1 and CDR2, per the germline V gene (reference sequence), are DFQATT and SNEGSKA. From its cysteine to its phenylalanine, the CDR3 spans 16 amino acids. The retained sequence is limited to the CDR3, 48 bases, with the frame set at the first base. The V and J ends are trimmed by 5 bases and 5 bases, leaving 24 bases between them. Amplification of TCR beta CDR3 regions was carried out from RNA transcripts. The first round of RT-PCR for the TCR CDR3 was performed with the HTBI primer set and the Qiagen OneStep RT-PCR kit. A second multiplex PCR round built the libraries, followed by size selection and purification. Paired-end sequencing of the libraries was performed with 100 bp reads on an Illumina HiSeq2000. As for the original processing: SOAPnuke was used to process the raw data, removing reads that contained adapters or uncalled bases, had a mean Phred below 15, or lacked an exact match to the constant primer or identifier. High-quality paired reads were merged with COPE v1.2.5, and unique nucleotide sequences were defined as clonotypes. Clonotypes were aligned to IMGT TRBV, TRBD and TRBJ reference segments using MiTCR v1.1. The analysis included only V-J combinations with a frequency above 0.0001, which together covered roughly 99% of the repertoires. The TCS score was defined as F50 (clonal expansion) divided by E x V (chaos), with BLOSUM62-based TCRdist calculated between CDR3 peptides within each V-J. Welch's t-statistics and random forest reduced just over 500 V-J features to 13, which were used in a naive Bayes classifier (R e1071). The public sequencing data were trimmed at Q25 with fastp and processed into clonotypes with MiXCR by TCRdb, which kept only in-frame beta chains. Every entry covers one CDR3 protein and lists the most common genes and DNA from its rows. None of the V and J calls come from the authors' own analysis; TCRdb made them. This sample lists about 500,000 distinct CDR3 sequences; over 15% were detected once. The ten top clones hold about 17% of the sample.

Stable Graves' hyperthyroidism was defined as no progression to ophthalmopathy during 18 months of follow-up. Hyperthyroidism patients were newly diagnosed, had a disease duration of under 2 months, and were aged 18 to 65 years. Exclusion was applied to patients with uncontrolled infections, other autoimmune diseases, pregnancy or lactation. Clinical symptoms, serum thyroxine and TRAb, thyroid ultrasound, and orbital computed tomography formed the basis for the diagnoses. PBMCs were separated from roughly 10 ml of fresh peripheral blood using Ficoll-Paque density gradient centrifugation. Total RNA was extracted with Trizol reagent, and quality was checked on an Agilent 2100 Bioanalyzer. The data were obtained in a study of T cells in Graves' hyperthyroidism and ophthalmopathy (dated by TCRdb to between 2018 and 2021). Context from the whole study: Peripheral blood was sampled at the time of initial diagnosis, prior to any treatment. TCR V-J signatures able to tell the groups apart were searched for in a discovery cohort of about a hundred patients, of whom 43 had Graves' ophthalmopathy and around 57 had stable Graves' hyperthyroidism. Prospective prediction of ophthalmopathy was tested in an independent validation cohort of 18 hyperthyroidism patients and 15 to 17 patients who later progressed to ophthalmopathy. For training and testing, the 110 or so patients in the discovery cohort were randomly divided in a 7:3 ratio. In about 6 Graves' hyperthyroidism patients, the study also compared T-cell repertoires from thyroid tissue with T-cell repertoires from blood. After sampling, hyperthyroidism patients received methimazole starting at 30 mg daily, and ophthalmopathy patients received high-dose intravenous methylprednisolone. According to the paper, TCR Vbeta CDR3 sequencing was carried out on over 130 peripheral blood samples, which came from fewer than 50 ophthalmopathy, approximately 72 hyperthyroidism and roughly 17 progressor patients.

Overall study outcomes, separate from this receptor: During validation, the model predicted progression to ophthalmopathy a median of around six months ahead of onset, with 70.59% sensitivity and about 72% specificity. Most expanded thyroid clonotypes (frequency above 0.001) were also detected in blood, suggesting blood repertoires may reflect thyroid immune responses. Ophthalmopathy was separated from stable hyperthyroidism by a 13 V-J signature model, with 85% to 90% sensitivity and 81% to 83% specificity obtained in cross-validation and 80%/75% obtained in testing. No statistical method was used to fix the sample size in advance, and group allocation was not hidden from the investigators.

The clonotype was recovered from a woman younger than 35 with Graves' hyperthyroidism. The V gene is TRBV20-1 and the J gene is TRBJ1-2, with the identity of the D gene unclear. Sequenced material: blood. The CDR3 protein is CSASQPAPGIGYGYTF. DNA sequence: TGCAGTGCTTCCCAACCGGCGCCGGGGATTGGGTATGGCTACACCTTC.